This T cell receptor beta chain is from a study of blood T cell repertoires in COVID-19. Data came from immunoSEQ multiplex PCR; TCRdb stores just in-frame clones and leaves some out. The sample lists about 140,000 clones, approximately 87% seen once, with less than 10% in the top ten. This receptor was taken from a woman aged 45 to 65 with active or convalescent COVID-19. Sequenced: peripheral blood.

The CDR3 nucleotides are TGTGCCAGCAGCCCACAGGGGTACCAAGAGACCCAGTACTTC. Amino acids: CASSPQGYQETQYF. The genes are TRBV5-4 and TRBJ2-5, with TRBD1 matching over 7 bases. The length of the CDR3 is 14 residues. In germline, CDR1 is SGHNT, CDR2 YYREEE (reference sequence). The junction had 3 bases not matched to a gene; V was cut back by 4 bases and J by 0 bases.